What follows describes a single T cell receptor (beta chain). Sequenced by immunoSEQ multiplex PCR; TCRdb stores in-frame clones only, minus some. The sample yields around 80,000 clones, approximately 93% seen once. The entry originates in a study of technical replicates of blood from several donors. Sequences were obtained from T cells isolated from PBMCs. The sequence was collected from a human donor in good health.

CDR3 loop: CASSRTGQQTYEQYF. In nucleotides, the CDR3 is TGTGCCAGCAGCCGCACTGGACAACAAACCTACGAGCAGTACTTC. The V gene is TRBV5-6, the J gene TRBJ2-7; TRBD1 is a possible D gene (5 bases). The germline gives CDR1 SGHDT, CDR2 YYEEEE. The CDR3 length is 15 residues. Trimming took 4 bases from V and 2 from J, leaving 16 bases between them.